The rows below give T cell receptor beta chains drawn from one sample of a study of naive and memory T cell subsets. TCRdb reprocessed the UMI-ligation and nested PCR reads via MiXCR and lists one record per CDR3 protein. The sample lists some 28,000 distinct CDR3 sequences, about 10% occurring once. Sequencing input: effector memory CD4+ T cells from blood. These receptors were taken from a human donor in good health. The CDR3 runs from the conserved cysteine through the conserved F or W. Each record gives: J gene, V gene, clone size, D gene, CDR3 protein, CDR3 DNA. D genes are given only for firm matches. Clone size, where shown, is once, few, many, or a class for clones that have expanded.

j_gene: TRBJ1-2; v_gene: TRBV20-1; abundance: few; d_gene: .; CDR3aa: CSAEEEQELRGYTF; CDR3nt: TGCAGTGCAGAAGAAGAACAGGAGCTGAGAGGCTACACCTTC
j_gene: TRBJ2-7; v_gene: TRBV29-1; abundance: .; d_gene: TRBD1; CDR3aa: CSVAAQGAFYEQYF; CDR3nt: TGCAGCGTTGCGGCACAGGGGGCTTTCTACGAGCAGTACTTC
j_gene: TRBJ2-3; v_gene: TRBV12-3/TRBV12-4; abundance: many; d_gene: TRBD1; CDR3aa: CASSLFDRATDTQYF; CDR3nt: TGTGCCAGCAGTTTATTTGACAGGGCCACAGATACGCAGTATTTT
j_gene: TRBJ2-7; v_gene: TRBV7-9; abundance: few; d_gene: TRBD1; CDR3aa: CASSGTGVYEQYF; CDR3nt: TGTGCCAGCAGCGGGACAGGGGTCTACGAGCAGTACTTC
j_gene: TRBJ2-7; v_gene: TRBV20-1; abundance: .; d_gene: TRBD2; CDR3aa: CSASGGSYEQYF; CDR3nt: TGCAGTGCTAGCGGGGGGTCCTACGAGCAGTACTTC
j_gene: TRBJ1-5; v_gene: TRBV9; abundance: many; d_gene: TRBD1; CDR3aa: CASSRQGATNQPQHF; CDR3nt: TGTGCCAGCAGCAGACAGGGGGCTACCAACCAGCCCCAGCATTTT
j_gene: TRBJ2-7; v_gene: TRBV7-2; abundance: few; d_gene: TRBD1; CDR3aa: CASSLRGTGGVLEQYF; CDR3nt: TGTGCCAGCAGCTTAAGGGGGACAGGGGGGGTTTTGGAGCAGTACTTC
j_gene: TRBJ2-7; v_gene: TRBV20-1; abundance: many; d_gene: TRBD2; CDR3aa: CSASIPGTSGSWVDEQYF; CDR3nt: TGCAGTGCTTCTATCCCCGGGACTAGCGGGAGTTGGGTAGACGAGCAGTACTTC
j_gene: TRBJ1-5; v_gene: TRBV20-1; abundance: many; d_gene: .; CDR3aa: CSAPTPGSNQPQHF; CDR3nt: TGCAGTGCTCCCACCCCGGGTTCCAATCAGCCCCAGCATTTT
j_gene: TRBJ2-3; v_gene: TRBV5-5; abundance: few; d_gene: TRBD1; CDR3aa: CASSPRQGRSTDTQYF; CDR3nt: TGTGCCAGCAGCCCCCGACAGGGGCGGAGCACAGATACGCAGTATTTT
j_gene: TRBJ2-3; v_gene: TRBV5-6; abundance: .; d_gene: TRBD1; CDR3aa: CASSYRTGGTDTQYF; CDR3nt: TGTGCCAGCAGCTACCGGACAGGGGGCACAGATACGCAGTATTTT
j_gene: TRBJ2-7; v_gene: TRBV6-6; abundance: .; d_gene: .; CDR3aa: CASSSRDYEQYF; CDR3nt: TGTGCCAGCAGTTCTCGAGATTACGAGCAGTACTTC
j_gene: TRBJ2-1; v_gene: TRBV7-9; abundance: few; d_gene: TRBD2; CDR3aa: CASSLGRGTSAKYNEQFF; CDR3nt: TGTGCCAGCAGCTTGGGACGGGGGACTAGCGCCAAATACAATGAGCAGTTCTTC
j_gene: TRBJ2-7; v_gene: TRBV14; abundance: .; d_gene: .; CDR3aa: CASSRIGTEAYEQYF; CDR3nt: TGTGCCAGCAGCCGAATCGGGACGGAGGCCTACGAGCAGTACTTC
j_gene: TRBJ1-6; v_gene: TRBV30; abundance: many; d_gene: .; CDR3aa: CAWRGPSSYNSPLHF; CDR3nt: TGTGCCTGGAGAGGACCAAGCTCCTATAATTCACCCCTCCACTTT
j_gene: TRBJ2-5; v_gene: TRBV7-6; abundance: medium-sized; d_gene: .; CDR3aa: CASSFRGGGIGWQETQYF; CDR3nt: TGTGCCAGCAGCTTCCGTGGGGGAGGTATTGGATGGCAAGAGACCCAGTACTTC
j_gene: TRBJ1-5; v_gene: TRBV18; abundance: few; d_gene: .; CDR3aa: CASSPEGKGSNQPQHF; CDR3nt: TGTGCCAGCTCACCAGAGGGCAAAGGTAGCAATCAGCCCCAGCATTTT
j_gene: TRBJ2-4; v_gene: TRBV4-1; abundance: few; d_gene: .; CDR3aa: CASSQGNQGRLAKNIQYF; CDR3nt: TGCGCCAGCAGCCAAGGAAACCAGGGGAGACTAGCCAAAAACATTCAGTACTTC
j_gene: TRBJ2-1; v_gene: TRBV4-1; abundance: .; d_gene: .; CDR3aa: CASSQGTGGRRSYNEQFF; CDR3nt: TGCGCCAGCAGCCAAGGAACTGGGGGGAGGCGCTCCTACAATGAGCAGTTCTTC
j_gene: TRBJ2-7; v_gene: TRBV20-1; abundance: many; d_gene: .; CDR3aa: CSARVRSASSYEQYF; CDR3nt: TGCAGTGCTCGCGTTAGGAGCGCGTCCTCCTACGAGCAGTACTTC
j_gene: TRBJ1-3; v_gene: TRBV20-1; abundance: .; d_gene: TRBD1; CDR3aa: CSADGGQSSHSGNTIYF; CDR3nt: TGCAGTGCCGATGGGGGACAGAGCTCCCACTCTGGAAACACCATATATTTT
j_gene: TRBJ2-3; v_gene: TRBV2; abundance: many; d_gene: TRBD1; CDR3aa: CASSTQGAGTDTQYF; CDR3nt: TGTGCCAGCAGTACCCAGGGGGCAGGCACAGATACGCAGTATTTT
j_gene: TRBJ2-7; v_gene: TRBV5-6; abundance: .; d_gene: .; CDR3aa: CASGTKPYEQYF; CDR3nt: TGTGCCAGTGGGACAAAACCCTACGAGCAGTACTTC
j_gene: TRBJ2-1; v_gene: TRBV29-1; abundance: .; d_gene: TRBD2; CDR3aa: CSVVEGGLRNEQFF; CDR3nt: TGCAGCGTTGTAGAGGGAGGGCTTCGCAATGAGCAGTTCTTC
j_gene: TRBJ1-6; v_gene: TRBV18; abundance: few; d_gene: .; CDR3aa: CASSPVRGPYNSPLHF; CDR3nt: TGTGCCAGCTCACCGGTTCGGGGTCCCTATAATTCACCCCTCCACTTT
j_gene: TRBJ2-1; v_gene: TRBV19; abundance: many; d_gene: TRBD1; CDR3aa: CASKTTGVPSAEQFF; CDR3nt: TGTGCCAGTAAGACGACAGGGGTCCCTTCGGCTGAGCAGTTCTTC
j_gene: TRBJ1-1; v_gene: TRBV7-9; abundance: .; d_gene: TRBD1; CDR3aa: CASSSRGQGVLRAFF; CDR3nt: TGTGCCAGCAGCTCCCGGGGACAGGGGGTATTAAGGGCTTTCTTT
j_gene: TRBJ2-3; v_gene: TRBV7-6; abundance: .; d_gene: TRBD1; CDR3aa: CASSLVHGTGSDTQYF; CDR3nt: TGTGCCAGCAGCTTAGTCCACGGGACAGGGTCGGATACGCAGTATTTT
j_gene: TRBJ2-2; v_gene: TRBV2; abundance: many; d_gene: .; CDR3aa: CASVVGSNTGELFF; CDR3nt: TGTGCCAGCGTCGTCGGATCGAACACCGGGGAGCTGTTTTTT
j_gene: TRBJ2-7; v_gene: TRBV30; abundance: few; d_gene: .; CDR3aa: CAWSAKRTFSSYEQYF; CDR3nt: TGTGCCTGGAGTGCCAAACGGACCTTCAGCTCCTACGAGCAGTACTTC